This note documents a single T cell receptor beta chain sequence. The Seattle site enrolled patients during active infection and followed them longitudinally. The data derive from a study of blood T cell repertoires in COVID-19. Study in general: The United States, Italy and Spain provided the acute and convalescent COVID-19 samples. The analysed material was cDNA or gDNA that came from T cells, B-cell-depleted T cells, or PBMCs.

Per the authors' pipeline: Estimates of nucleated cell counts were drawn from the amplification of reference gene primers. This table comes from immunoSEQ multiplex PCR, and its TCRdb copy is limited to in-frame clones, with some not included. V, J and clone size were drawn from that table, and D and trimming were deduced from the DNA. The table includes about 350,000 clones, approximately 89% detected once. The receptor was derived from a woman aged 60 to 75 with COVID-19, enrolled during active disease. The sequenced material came from peripheral blood.

The CDR3 nucleotides read TGTGCCAGCAGTGTCCCTGAGACAGGGTGGGATCAGCCCCAGCATTTT. It translates to CASSVPETGWDQPQHF. V is TRBV2 and J is TRBJ1-5; 7 bases are shared with TRBD1. There are 16 residues in the CDR3. V lost 4 bases, J lost 5 bases, and 11 bases stayed unmatched. CDR1 SNHLY and CDR2 FYNNEI come from the germline V gene.